Included here is one TCR beta chain sequence, with context. These data come from a study of PD-L1 blockade in urothelial cancer. Trimming pared 5 bases from V and 3 bases from J, leaving 12 bases between. The CDR3 is made up of 13 amino acids. Germline V gene data show CDR1 as GTSNPN and CDR2 as SVGIG (reference sequence). Locally advanced or metastatic urothelial carcinoma was diagnosed in the patients. The repertoire was sequenced with immunoSEQ multiplex PCR; TCRdb's copy has only in-frame clones and lacks some. The repertoire has over 20,000 clones, 75% to 90% of them found once; the top ten carry around 32%.

The V gene is TRBV30, the J gene TRBJ2-3; D ambiguous. The sample consisted of PBMCs, taken around atezolizumab (anti-PD-L1) treatment. The TCR comes from a man aged 55 to 70 with urothelial cancer. CDR3 DNA: TGTGCCTGGTTTAAAACCAGGACAGATACGCAGTATTTT. The encoded protein is CAWFKTRTDTQYF.